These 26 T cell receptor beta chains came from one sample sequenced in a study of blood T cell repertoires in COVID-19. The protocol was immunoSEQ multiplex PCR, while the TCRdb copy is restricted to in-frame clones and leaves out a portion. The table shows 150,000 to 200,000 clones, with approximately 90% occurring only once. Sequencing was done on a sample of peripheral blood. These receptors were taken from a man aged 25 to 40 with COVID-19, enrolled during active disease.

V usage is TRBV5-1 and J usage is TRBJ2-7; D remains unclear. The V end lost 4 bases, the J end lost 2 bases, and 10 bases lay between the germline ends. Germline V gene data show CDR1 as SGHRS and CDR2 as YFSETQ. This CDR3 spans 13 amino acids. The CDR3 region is CASSRDTTYEQYF. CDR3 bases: TGCGCCAGCAGCAGAGACACCACCTACGAGCAGTACTTC.

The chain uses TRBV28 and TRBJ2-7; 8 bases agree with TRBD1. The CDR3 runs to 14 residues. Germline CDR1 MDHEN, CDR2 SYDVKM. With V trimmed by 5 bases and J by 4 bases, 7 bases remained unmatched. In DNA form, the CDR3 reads TGTGCCAGCAGTACCGGACAGGGTAGGTACGAGCAGTACTTC. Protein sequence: CASSTGQGRYEQYF.

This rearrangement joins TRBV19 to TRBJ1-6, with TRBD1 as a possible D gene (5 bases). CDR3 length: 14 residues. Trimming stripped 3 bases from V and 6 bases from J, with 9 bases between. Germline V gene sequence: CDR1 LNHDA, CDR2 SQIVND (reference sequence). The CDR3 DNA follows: TGTGCCAGTAGTATGCGGGGCTCTAATTCACCCCTCCACTTT. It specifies CASSMRGSNSPLHF.

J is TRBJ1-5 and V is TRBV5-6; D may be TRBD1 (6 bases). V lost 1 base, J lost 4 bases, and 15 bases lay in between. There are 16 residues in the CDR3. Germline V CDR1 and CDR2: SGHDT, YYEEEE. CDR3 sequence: CASSLYGRGSNQPQHF. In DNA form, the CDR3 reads TGTGCCAGCAGCTTGTACGGCAGGGGCTCGAATCAGCCCCAGCATTTT.

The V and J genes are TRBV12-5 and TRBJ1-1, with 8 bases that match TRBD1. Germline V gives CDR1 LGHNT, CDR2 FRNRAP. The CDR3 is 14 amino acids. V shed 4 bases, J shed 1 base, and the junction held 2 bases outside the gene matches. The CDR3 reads CASGSGTGNTEAFF. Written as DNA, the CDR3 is TGTGCTAGTGGTTCCGGGACAGGGAACACTGAAGCTTTCTTT.

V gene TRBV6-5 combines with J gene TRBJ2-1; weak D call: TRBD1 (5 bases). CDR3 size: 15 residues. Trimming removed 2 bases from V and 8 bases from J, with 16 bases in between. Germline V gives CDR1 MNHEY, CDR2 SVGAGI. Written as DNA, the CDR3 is TGTGCCAGCAGTTACAGGGGTCTTGGTGAGGATGAGCAGTTCTTC. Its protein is CASSYRGLGEDEQFF.

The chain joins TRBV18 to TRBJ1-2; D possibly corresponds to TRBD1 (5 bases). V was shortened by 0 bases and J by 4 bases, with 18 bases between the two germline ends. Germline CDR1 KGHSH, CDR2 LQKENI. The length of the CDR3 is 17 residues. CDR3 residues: CASSPPIVGLETYGYTF. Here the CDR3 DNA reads TGTGCCAGCTCACCACCGATTGTGGGACTGGAAACCTATGGCTACACCTTC.

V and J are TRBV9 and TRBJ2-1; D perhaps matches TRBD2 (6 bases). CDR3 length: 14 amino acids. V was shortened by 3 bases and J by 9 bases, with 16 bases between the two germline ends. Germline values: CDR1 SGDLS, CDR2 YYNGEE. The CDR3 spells CASSEGLASGEQFF. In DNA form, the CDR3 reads TGTGCCAGCAGCGAGGGACTTGCCTCAGGTGAGCAGTTCTTC.

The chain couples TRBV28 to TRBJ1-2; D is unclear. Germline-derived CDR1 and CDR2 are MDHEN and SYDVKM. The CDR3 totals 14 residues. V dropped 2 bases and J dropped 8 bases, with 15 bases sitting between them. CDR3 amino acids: CASSLDRGLKGYTF. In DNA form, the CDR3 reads TGTGCCAGCAGTTTAGATCGGGGTCTAAAAGGCTACACCTTC.

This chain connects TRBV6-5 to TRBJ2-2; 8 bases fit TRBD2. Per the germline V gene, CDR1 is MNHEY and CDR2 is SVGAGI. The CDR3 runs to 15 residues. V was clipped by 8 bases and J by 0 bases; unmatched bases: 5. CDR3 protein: CASARGLANTGELFF. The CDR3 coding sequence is TGTGCCAGCGCCCGGGGACTAGCGAACACCGGGGAGCTGTTTTTT.

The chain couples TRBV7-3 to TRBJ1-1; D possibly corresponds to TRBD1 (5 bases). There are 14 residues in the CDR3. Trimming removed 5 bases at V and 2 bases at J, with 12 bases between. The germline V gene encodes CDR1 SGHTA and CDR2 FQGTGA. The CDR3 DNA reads TGTGCCAGCAGCCCTCCGGGACTAAACACTGAAGCTTTCTTT. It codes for CASSPPGLNTEAFF.

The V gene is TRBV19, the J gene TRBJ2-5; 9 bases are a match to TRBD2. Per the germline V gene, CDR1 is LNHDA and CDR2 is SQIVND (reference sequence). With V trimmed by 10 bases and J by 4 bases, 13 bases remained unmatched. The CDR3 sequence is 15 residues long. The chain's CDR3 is CATQTTGLALETQYF. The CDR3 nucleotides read TGTGCCACCCAGACCACCGGACTAGCGTTAGAGACCCAGTACTTC.

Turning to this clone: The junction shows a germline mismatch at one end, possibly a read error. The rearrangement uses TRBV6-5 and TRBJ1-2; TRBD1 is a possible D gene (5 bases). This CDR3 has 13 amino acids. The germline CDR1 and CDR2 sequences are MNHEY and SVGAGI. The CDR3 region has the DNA TGTGCCGGGCGTGGGGCGGACAACTATTGCTACACCTTC. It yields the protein CAGRGADNYCYTF.

The CDR3 region is CASSTTRQGKNIQYF. CDR3 DNA: TGTGCCAGCAGTACCACCAGACAGGGGAAAAACATTCAGTACTTC. This chain uses TRBV6-2 or TRBV6-3 with TRBJ2-4, with 8 bases matching TRBD1. V lost 5 bases and J lost 4; bases outside the gene matches: 7. This CDR3 region has 15 residues. Germline CDR1 MNHEY, CDR2 SVGEGT.

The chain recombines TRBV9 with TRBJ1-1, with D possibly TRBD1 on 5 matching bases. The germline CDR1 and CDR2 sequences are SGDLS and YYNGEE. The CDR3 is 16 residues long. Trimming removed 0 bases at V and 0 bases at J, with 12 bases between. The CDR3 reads CASSVEGRALNTEAFF. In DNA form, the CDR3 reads TGTGCCAGCAGCGTAGAGGGCAGGGCCTTGAACACTGAAGCTTTCTTT.

CDR3 nucleotides: TGCGCCAGCAGCCAAGAAGATTGGGCCCGACTACAGGGGAACTATGGCTACACCTTC. Amino acids: CASSQEDWARLQGNYGYTF. V usage is TRBV4-1 and J usage is TRBJ1-2; the match to TRBD1 covers 7 bases. CDR3 length: 19 amino acids. V lost 0 bases, J lost 2 bases, and 15 bases stayed unmatched. Germline CDR1 and CDR2: MGHRA and YSYEKL.

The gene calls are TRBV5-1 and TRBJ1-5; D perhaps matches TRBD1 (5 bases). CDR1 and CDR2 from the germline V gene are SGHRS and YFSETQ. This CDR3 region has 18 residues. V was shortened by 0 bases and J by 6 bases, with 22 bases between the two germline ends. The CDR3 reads CASSLGEGAGLPAQPQHF. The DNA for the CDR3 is TGCGCCAGCAGCTTGGGGGAAGGGGCCGGGCTTCCGGCTCAGCCCCAGCATTTT.

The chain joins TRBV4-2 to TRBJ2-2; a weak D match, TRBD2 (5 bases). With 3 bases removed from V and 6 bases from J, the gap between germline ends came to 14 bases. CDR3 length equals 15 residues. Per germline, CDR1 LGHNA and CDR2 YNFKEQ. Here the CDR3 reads CASSQTPDGAGELFF. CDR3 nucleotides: TGTGCCAGCAGCCAGACCCCCGACGGGGCCGGGGAGCTGTTTTTT.

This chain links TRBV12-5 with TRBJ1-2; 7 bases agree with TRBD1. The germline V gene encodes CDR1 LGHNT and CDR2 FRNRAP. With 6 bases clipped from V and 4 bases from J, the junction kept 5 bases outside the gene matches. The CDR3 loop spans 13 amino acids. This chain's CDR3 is CASGAGTAYGYTF. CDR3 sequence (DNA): TGTGCTAGTGGGGCCGGGACAGCCTATGGCTACACCTTC.

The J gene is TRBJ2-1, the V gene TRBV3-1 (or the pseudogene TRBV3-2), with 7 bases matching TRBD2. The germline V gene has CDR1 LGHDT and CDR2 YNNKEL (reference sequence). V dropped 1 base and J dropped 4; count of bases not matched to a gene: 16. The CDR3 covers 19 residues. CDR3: CASSQAGPGRAGSYNEQFF. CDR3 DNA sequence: TGTGCCAGCAGCCAAGCGGGGCCAGGGCGAGCGGGGTCTTACAATGAGCAGTTCTTC.

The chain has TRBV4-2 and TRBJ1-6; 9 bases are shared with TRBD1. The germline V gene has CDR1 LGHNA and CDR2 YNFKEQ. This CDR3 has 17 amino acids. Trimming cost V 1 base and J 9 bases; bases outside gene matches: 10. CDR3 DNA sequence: TGTGCCAGCAGCCAAGGTCGCCTTGGGGACAGGGCTTCACCCCTCCACTTT. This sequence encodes CASSQGRLGDRASPLHF.

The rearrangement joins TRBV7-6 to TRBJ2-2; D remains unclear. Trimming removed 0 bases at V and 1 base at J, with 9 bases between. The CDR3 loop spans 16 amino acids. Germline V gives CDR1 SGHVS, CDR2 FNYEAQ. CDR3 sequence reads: CASSLAVLRNTGELFF. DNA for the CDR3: TGTGCCAGCAGCTTAGCAGTACTACGGAACACCGGGGAGCTGTTTTTT.

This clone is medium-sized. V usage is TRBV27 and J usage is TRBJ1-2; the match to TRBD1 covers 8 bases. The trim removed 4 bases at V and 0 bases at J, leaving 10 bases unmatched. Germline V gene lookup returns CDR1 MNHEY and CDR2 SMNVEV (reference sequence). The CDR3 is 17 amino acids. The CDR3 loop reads CASSSRDRFTTNYGYTF. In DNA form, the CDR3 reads TGTGCCAGCAGTTCCCGGGACAGGTTTACAACTAACTATGGCTACACCTTC.

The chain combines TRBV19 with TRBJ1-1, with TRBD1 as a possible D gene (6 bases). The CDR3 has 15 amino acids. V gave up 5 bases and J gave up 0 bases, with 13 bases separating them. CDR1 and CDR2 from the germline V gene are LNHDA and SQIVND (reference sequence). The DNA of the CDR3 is TGTGCCAGTAGTCGGCAGGGGCGGTTGAACACTGAAGCTTTCTTT. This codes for CASSRQGRLNTEAFF.

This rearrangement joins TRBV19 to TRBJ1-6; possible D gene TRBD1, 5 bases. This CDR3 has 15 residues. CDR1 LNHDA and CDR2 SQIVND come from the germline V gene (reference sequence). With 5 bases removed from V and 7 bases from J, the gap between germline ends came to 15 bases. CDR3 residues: CASSWGDFKNSPLHF. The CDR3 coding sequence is TGTGCCAGTAGTTGGGGCGACTTTAAGAATTCACCCCTCCACTTT.

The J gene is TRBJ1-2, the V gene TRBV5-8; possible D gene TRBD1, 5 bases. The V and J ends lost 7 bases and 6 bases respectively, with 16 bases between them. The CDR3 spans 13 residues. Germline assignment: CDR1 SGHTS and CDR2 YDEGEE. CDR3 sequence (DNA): TGTGCCAGCTCGGTCCGGCGCAGGGATGGCTACACCTTC. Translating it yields CASSVRRRDGYTF.